Each of the 12 T cell receptor beta chains below was sequenced from the same sample in a study of Graves' ophthalmopathy and Graves' hyperthyroidism. RNA transcripts were the source from which TCR beta CDR3 regions were amplified. The library came from an HTBI-primed first-round RT-PCR and a second-round multiplex PCR. One entry per CDR3 protein results from TCRdb running MiXCR on the multiplex PCR reads. Of 600,000 to 700,000 distinct CDR3 sequences in the sample, roughly 41% are singletons; the top ten hold about 3.3%. The sample taken for sequencing was peripheral blood. The receptors were sampled from an adult man with Graves' ophthalmopathy.

V and J are TRBV2 and TRBJ2-5; D is uncertain. This CDR3 contains 12 residues. Germline-derived CDR1 and CDR2 are SNHLY and FYNNEI. The ends were cut back, 6 bases at V and 5 bases at J, with 10 bases in the middle. CDR3 sequence reads: CASRSTAETQYF. The CDR3 DNA reads as TGTGCCAGCAGGTCAACAGCGGAGACCCAGTACTTC.

This clonotype was picked up many times. The J gene is TRBJ1-1, the V gene TRBV12-3 or TRBV12-4; TRBD1 aligns across 7 bases. This CDR3 is 15 amino acids long. With 6 bases clipped from V and 5 bases from J, the junction kept 12 bases outside the gene matches. CDR3 sequence (DNA): TGTGCCAGCAGCCGCCGGGGAGGGGGCTGGACTGAAGCTTTCTTT. This translates into CASSRRGGGWTEAFF.

This clonotype was seen ten or more times. V gene TRBV7-8 combines with J gene TRBJ1-1; D is ambiguous. With 5 bases removed from V and 6 bases from J, the gap between germline ends came to 10 bases. The CDR3 runs to 12 residues. Germline CDR1 SGHVS, CDR2 FQNEAQ. CDR3 residues: CASSGIGAEAFF. The CDR3, as DNA: TGTGCCAGCAGCGGGATCGGGGCTGAAGCTTTCTTT.

Regarding this clonotype: This may be a read error: a much more frequent sequence differs by one nucleotide. The chain uses TRBV11-1 and TRBJ2-2, with D perhaps TRBD1 or TRBD2 (5 bases each). The CDR3 loop spans 15 amino acids. CDR1 is SGHAT, CDR2 FQDESV, per germline (reference sequence). The CDR3 region has the DNA TGTGCCAGCAGCTTTGGGGGTCCGAACACCGGGGAGCTGCTTTTT. It translates to CASSFGGPNTGELLF.

This clonotype was detected ten times or more. The chain couples TRBV7-9 to TRBJ2-7; 7 bases are a match to TRBD2. CDR1 is SEHNR, CDR2 FQNEAQ, per germline (reference sequence). J was trimmed by 3 bases and V by 4 bases; bases with no gene match: 15. The CDR3 loop spans 17 amino acids. The CDR3 is CASSSTLVFSGGYEQYF. CDR3 sequence (DNA): TGTGCCAGCAGCTCAACGCTGGTCTTCTCGGGGGGCTACGAGCAGTACTTC.

This sequence joins TRBV29-1 and TRBJ1-2, with TRBD1 as a possible D gene (5 bases). The CDR3 contains 13 residues. Germline loops: CDR1 SQVTM, CDR2 ANQGSEA. Trimming took 4 bases from V and 0 from J, leaving 9 bases between them. The CDR3: CSVAEGTNYGYTF. The CDR3 bases are TGCAGCGTTGCGGAGGGGACTAACTATGGCTACACCTTC.

This clonotype was seen many times. The chain is built from TRBV5-8 and TRBJ2-5; TRBD2 agrees at 8 bases. The germline V gene encodes CDR1 SGHTS and CDR2 YDEGEE. V shed 2 bases, J shed 4 bases, and the junction held 7 bases outside the gene matches. There are 15 residues in the CDR3. The CDR3 region is CASSFPGLGRETQYF. The CDR3 DNA follows: TGTGCCAGCAGCTTCCCGGGACTAGGGAGAGAGACCCAGTACTTC.

The chain employs TRBV7-9 and TRBJ2-2; the D gene is possibly TRBD2 (6 bases). This CDR3 region has 16 residues. The germline CDR1 and CDR2 sequences are SEHNR and FQNEAQ (reference sequence). The ends were cut back, 5 bases at V and 0 bases at J, with 13 bases in the middle. The CDR3 DNA is TGTGCCAGCAGCCGGGGGAGTGGGTCGAACACCGGGGAGCTGTTTTTT. It codes for CASSRGSGSNTGELFF.

This clonotype was counted many times. The genes are TRBV20-1 and TRBJ2-7, with 10 nucleotides matching TRBD2. From germline, CDR1 is DFQATT and CDR2 SNEGSKA (reference sequence). The CDR3 consists of 14 residues. J was trimmed by 0 bases and V by 6 bases; bases with no gene match: 5. The CDR3 nucleotides read TGCAGTGCCAATATAGCGGGAGGCTCCTACGAGCAGTACTTC. Translated: CSANIAGGSYEQYF.

V gene TRBV20-1 combines with J gene TRBJ2-5; unclear D gene. With 0 bases removed from V and 1 base from J, the gap between germline ends came to 6 bases. Germline CDR1 DFQATT, CDR2 SNEGSKA (reference sequence). The CDR3 sequence is 13 residues long. This chain's CDR3 is CSARDNSQETQYF. CDR3 DNA sequence: TGCAGTGCTAGAGATAACAGCCAAGAGACCCAGTACTTC.

The chain couples TRBV10-3 to TRBJ1-5; D is unclear. Per the germline V gene, CDR1 is ENHRY and CDR2 is SYGVKD. The CDR3 has 14 amino acids. V lost 6 bases, J lost 9 bases, and 18 bases lay in between. This chain's CDR3 is CAISPPQGFRPQHF. CDR3 DNA: TGTGCCATCAGCCCCCCCCAAGGATTCAGGCCCCAGCATTTT.

This clonotype was observed many times. The genes are TRBV7-9 and TRBJ1-5; TRBD1 matches 7 bases. Trimming cost V 4 bases and J 4 bases; bases outside gene matches: 7. Germline V gene sequence: CDR1 SEHNR, CDR2 FQNEAQ (reference sequence). The CDR3 is 15 residues long. CDR3 amino acids: CASSSTGFENQPQHF. For the CDR3, the DNA is TGTGCCAGCAGCTCGACAGGGTTTGAAAATCAGCCCCAGCATTTT.